Each of the 6 T cell receptor beta chains below was sequenced from the same sample in a study of blood T cell repertoires in COVID-19. Sequencing used immunoSEQ multiplex PCR; TCRdb keeps in-frame clones, though not all of them. The sample consists of roughly 300,000 clones, roughly nine tenths of them appearing once. Material for sequencing was peripheral blood. All receptors come from a woman aged 30 to 39 with COVID-19, enrolled during active disease.

The chain recombines TRBV6-6 with TRBJ2-1; 11 bases map to TRBD1. Germline trimming cut 0 bases from V and 7 bases from J; bases unmatched to any gene: 2. The CDR3 loop spans 15 amino acids. Germline-derived CDR1 and CDR2 are MNHNY and SVGAGI (reference sequence). The CDR3 loop reads CASSYSDRGRNEQFF. In DNA, the CDR3 is TGTGCCAGCAGTTACTCGGACAGGGGGCGAAATGAGCAGTTCTTC.

The chain recombines TRBV3-1 (or the pseudogene TRBV3-2) with TRBJ2-2, with D possibly matching TRBD2 (6 bases). The V gene lost 1 base and the J gene lost 4 bases, with 13 bases spanning the gap. CDR3 length: 16 residues. Germline CDR1 reads LGHDT; CDR2 reads YNNKEL (reference sequence). The CDR3, as DNA: TGTGCCAGCAGCCAAGGGGCGGGGACCACCACCGGGGAGCTGTTTTTT. This sequence encodes CASSQGAGTTTGELFF.

V usage is TRBV4-2 and J usage is TRBJ1-1, with TRBD1 matching 9 bases. J gave up 2 bases and V 4 bases, and 5 bases lay outside the gene matches. This CDR3 comprises 15 residues. The germline gives CDR1 LGHNA, CDR2 YNFKEQ. The CDR3 is CASSLDRGVNTEAFF. CDR3 sequence (DNA): TGTGCCAGCAGCCTCGACAGGGGGGTTAACACTGAAGCTTTCTTT.

The count of this clone is one. V is TRBV20-1 and J is TRBJ2-7; a possible D gene is TRBD1 (5 bases). V gave up 3 bases and J gave up 6 bases, with 9 bases separating them. The germline CDR1 and CDR2 sequences are DFQATT and SNEGSKA (reference sequence). The CDR3 extends over 11 amino acids. DNA for the CDR3: TGCAGTGCTAGGGGAAGGGGCGAGCAGTACTTC. Translated: CSARGRGEQYF.

The chain recombines TRBV28 with TRBJ1-2; D unresolved. The germline V gene has CDR1 MDHEN and CDR2 SYDVKM. Trimming removed 2 bases from V and 4 bases from J, with 11 bases in between. CDR3 size: 14 residues. The CDR3 sequence: CASSLNPRSYGYTF. Written as DNA, the CDR3 is TGTGCCAGCAGTTTAAACCCCCGCAGCTATGGCTACACCTTC.

This sequence joins TRBV7-8 and TRBJ2-6; 10 bases are shared with TRBD1. V shed 5 bases, J shed 0 bases, and the junction held 7 bases outside the gene matches. Germline CDR1 reads SGHVS; CDR2 reads FQNEAQ. The CDR3 length is 18 residues. The CDR3 loop reads CASSLRGQGNSGANVLTF. For the CDR3, the DNA is TGTGCCAGCAGCCTACGGGGACAGGGGAACTCTGGGGCCAACGTCCTGACTTTC. The full variable domain, rest sourced from reference TRBV7-8 and TRBJ2-6, is GAGVSQSPRYKVAKRGQDVALRCDPISGHVSLFWYQQALGQGPEFLTYFQNEAQLDKSGLPSDRFFAERPEGSVSTLKIQRTQQEDSAVYLCASSLRGQGNSGANVLTFGAGSRLTVL.